This T cell receptor (beta chain) emerged from a study of blood T cell repertoires in COVID-19. Looking at the study overall: T cells, B-cell-depleted T cells, or PBMCs provided the cDNA or gDNA that served as material.

This CDR3 is 13 amino acids long. Trimming cost V 7 bases and J 3 bases, with 15 bases left between them. The germline CDR1 and CDR2 sequences are SQVTM and ANQGSEA. Sequencing was performed with immunoSEQ multiplex PCR; in TCRdb, only in-frame clones are kept and a portion is missing. Here the sample spans some 370,000 clones, more than 80% being singletons. The chain has TRBV29-1 and TRBJ1-1, with a tentative D call TRBD1 (5 bases). This TCR derives from a man aged 40-50 years with acute or convalescent COVID-19. Specimen: peripheral blood. As DNA, the CDR3 is TGCAGCGCCCATCCGATCAGGGACACTGAAGCTTTCTTT. Translation: CSAHPIRDTEAFF.